Listed below are T cell receptor beta chains from one sample, sequenced in a study of T and B cells in COVID-19 patients. TCRdb reprocessed the multiplex PCR reads via MiXCR and lists one record per CDR3 protein. Of fewer than 6,000 distinct CDR3 sequences in the sample, roughly 27% were seen once. The sequenced sample consisted of blood. All receptors derive from a human donor with active COVID-19. The donor label of this sample is uncertain. The CDR3 runs from the conserved cysteine through the conserved F or W. The D gene is left open where the match is weak. A clone size is listed for some rows: how often the clone was seen (once, few, many), or a class if it is expanded.

>TRBV11-2|TRBD1|TRBJ1-1|NA
TGTGCCAGCAGCCCCTCCGACAGGGGGAGCACTGAAGCTTTCTTT
CASSPSDRGSTEAFF
>TRBV30|TRBD1|TRBJ1-5|medium-sized
TGTGCCTGGAGTGTGGACAGGGCGAATCAGCCCCAGCATTTT
CAWSVDRANQPQHF
>TRBV11-3|NA|TRBJ2-3|few
TGTGCCAGCAGCTTAGTCAGCACAGATACGCAGTATTTT
CASSLVSTDTQYF
>TRBV5-1|TRBD1|TRBJ2-3|NA
TGCGCCAGCAGCTCAGGGGGCCACACAGATACGCAGTATTTT
CASSSGGHTDTQYF
>TRBV27|NA|TRBJ2-7|medium-sized
TGTGCCAGCAGTCCGGTCGGTGACTCCTACGAGCAGTACTTC
CASSPVGDSYEQYF
>TRBV6-1|TRBD2|TRBJ2-7|NA
TGTGCCACCCGGACTAGCGGGCGAGGACAGCAGTACTTC
CATRTSGRGQQYF
>TRBV5-6|NA|TRBJ1-1|NA
TGTGCCAGCAACCCTGGGGGGGGCGCCGAAGCTTTCTTT
CASNPGGGAEAFF
>TRBV29-1|NA|TRBJ1-2|medium-sized
TGCAGCGTCACAGGCTACACCTTC
CSVTGYTF
>TRBV24-1|TRBD1|TRBJ2-5|few
TGTGCCACCAGTGGTCGCAGGGGGCTAGAAGAGACCCAGTACTTC
CATSGRRGLEETQYF
>TRBV24-1|TRBD2|TRBJ2-7|once
TGTGCCACCCCCCCTAGCGGGAGTTCGGACGAGCAGTACTTC
CATPPSGSSDEQYF
>TRBV20-1|TRBD1|TRBJ2-1|NA
TGCAGTGCTACGACAGGGGGTTACGATGAGCAGTTCTTC
CSATTGGYDEQFF
>TRBV19|NA|TRBJ2-7|medium-sized
TGTGCCAGTAGTATAAGGGAGTCCCCCTACGAGCAGTACTTC
CASSIRESPYEQYF
>TRBV11-3|NA|TRBJ2-2|NA
TGTGCCAGCAGCTCGGTTGGCACCACCGGGGAGCTGTTTTTT
CASSSVGTTGELFF
>TRBV4-2|NA|TRBJ1-1|few
TGTGCCAGCAGCCAAGAATGGGGGCAGGACCTGAACACTGAAGCTTTCTTT
CASSQEWGQDLNTEAFF
>TRBV6-2/TRBV6-3|NA|TRBJ2-7|few
TGTGCCAGCATTTCGGGGCCGAGCTCCTACGAGCAGTACTTC
CASISGPSSYEQYF
>TRBV19|TRBD1|TRBJ2-1|medium-sized
TGTGCCAGTAGTGCTACCGGGACAGGCACACATTTGAGCTCCTACAATGAGCAGTTCTTC
CASSATGTGTHLSSYNEQFF
>TRBV19|NA|TRBJ1-1|NA
TGTGCCAGTAGTATCGCCGGACAGCTCAGGGGTTCTGCGGGAGCTTTCTTT
CASSIAGQLRGSAGAFF
>TRBV6-5|NA|TRBJ1-1|few
TGTGCCAGCGGACCTCTGCTAGCCGGAGCTTTCTTT
CASGPLLAGAFF
>TRBV11-2|NA|TRBJ1-1|NA
TGTGCCAGCAGCCACGGGCGGTTGAACACTGAAGCTTTCTTT
CASSHGRLNTEAFF
>TRBV6-2/TRBV6-3|TRBD1|TRBJ2-7|few
TGTGCCAGCAGCGCCGGGACAGAAGTAGGCGAGCAGTACTTC
CASSAGTEVGEQYF
>TRBV19|NA|TRBJ2-1|medium-sized
TGTGCCAGTAGTATTTCCCCACTTATAAGTGGTAATGAGCAGTTCTTC
CASSISPLISGNEQFF
>TRBV30|NA|TRBJ1-5|few
TGTGCCTATGCCACCGGGAATAGCAATCAGCCCCAGCATTTT
CAYATGNSNQPQHF
>TRBV5-4|TRBD2|TRBJ2-7|medium-sized
TGTGCCAGCAGCCCCCGGGGGGGCGCCTACGAGCAGTACTTC
CASSPRGGAYEQYF
>TRBV12-3/TRBV12-4|TRBD1|TRBJ1-5|few
TGTGCCAGCAGGGCCGACGACAGGGGCGGGTCTCAGCCCCAGCATTTT
CASRADDRGGSQPQHF
>TRBV29-1|NA|TRBJ2-1|large
TGCAGCGCCGGATACAATGAGCAGTTCTTC
CSAGYNEQFF
>TRBV6-5|TRBD1|TRBJ2-1|NA
TGTGCCAGCACTTCCAGAGGGGGCCACAATGAGCAGTTCTTC
CASTSRGGHNEQFF
>TRBV6-6|NA|TRBJ2-1|medium-sized
TGTGCCAGCAGTTACGGCAAATACAATGAGCAGTTCTTC
CASSYGKYNEQFF
>TRBV5-4|NA|TRBJ2-2|NA
TGTGCCAGCAGCTTTCGGCCTTCTAGCGCAAACACCGGGGAGCTGTTTTTT
CASSFRPSSANTGELFF
>TRBV30|TRBD1|TRBJ2-1|medium-sized
TGTGCCTGGAGTCGTTTGGGACAGGGTTACAATGAGCAGTTCTTC
CAWSRLGQGYNEQFF
>TRBV30|NA|TRBJ2-1|few
TGTGCCTGGAGTACCGGGGCAAGCTCCTACAATGAGCAGTTCTTC
CAWSTGASSYNEQFF
>TRBV19|NA|TRBJ2-7|NA
TGTGCCAGTAGTGACAGGGGGACTAGCTTCTACGAGCAGTACTTC
CASSDRGTSFYEQYF
>TRBV30|NA|TRBJ2-7|few
TGTGCCTGGTCTGTGGGGCAGGGGCTTCACGAGCAGTACTTC
CAWSVGQGLHEQYF
>TRBV12-5|TRBD1|TRBJ2-2|few
TGTGCTAGTGAACCGGGACAGGCGGACACCGGGGAGCTGTTTTTT
CASEPGQADTGELFF
>TRBV6-5|TRBD1|TRBJ2-7|medium-sized
TGTGCCAGCAGACAACCCGGGACAGGGACCTACGAGCAGTACTTC
CASRQPGTGTYEQYF
>TRBV12-3/TRBV12-4|TRBD2|TRBJ2-1|NA
TGTGCCAGCAGTTCCTGGGCTAGCGGGAAGGGGGGTGAGCAGTTCTTC
CASSSWASGKGGEQFF
>TRBV5-4|TRBD2|TRBJ2-7|NA
TGCGCCAGCAACACGGGGCTAGCGGGAGCCAAGGCGTACTTC
CASNTGLAGAKAYF
>TRBV7-9|TRBD2|TRBJ2-5|few
TGTGCCAGCAGCTTAGATCTAGCGGAAGAGACCCAGTACTTC
CASSLDLAEETQYF
>TRBV6-2/TRBV6-3|TRBD1|TRBJ1-5|few
TGTGCCAGCAGTTCGAGACAGGGGCAGCCCCAGCATTTT
CASSSRQGQPQHF
>TRBV5-1|NA|TRBJ2-3|NA
TGCGCCAGCAGCCCAGAAACGGGGACGGGCACAGATACGCAGTATTTT
CASSPETGTGTDTQYF
>TRBV7-9|NA|TRBJ1-3|few
TGTGCCAGCAGCTTACTGGGAGAGAGCTCTGGAAACACCATATATTTT
CASSLLGESSGNTIYF
>TRBV6-1|NA|TRBJ2-1|NA
TGTGCCAGCAGTTCGACTAGGGGGATGACCTACAATGAGCAGTTCTTC
CASSSTRGMTYNEQFF
>TRBV29-1|NA|TRBJ2-5|NA
TGCAGCGCTGATACAGCCCGAGAGACCCAGTACTTC
CSADTARETQYF
>TRBV6-5|NA|TRBJ1-1|NA
TGTGCCAGCAGTTACTCCACGACAGGCGACACTGAAGCTTTCTTT
CASSYSTTGDTEAFF
>TRBV5-1|TRBD1|TRBJ2-3|medium-sized
TGCGCCAGCAGATTAGGACAGGCTGGGGCAGATACGCAGTATTTT
CASRLGQAGADTQYF
>TRBV18|NA|TRBJ2-7|NA
TGTGCCAGCTCACCACAAGACATGTCCAGCTCCTACGAGCAGTACTTC
CASSPQDMSSSYEQYF
>TRBV12-3/TRBV12-4|TRBD1|TRBJ1-2|NA
TGTGCCAGCAGCCAGGGGGGAAACTATGGCTACACCTTC
CASSQGGNYGYTF
>TRBV29-1|NA|TRBJ2-1|medium-sized
TGCAGCCTCCGCAAGGACACCAGCTCCTACAATGAGCAGTTCTTC
CSLRKDTSSYNEQFF
>TRBV6-2/TRBV6-3|NA|TRBJ1-1|NA
TGTGCCAGCACCCTGACTCGGATGACTGAAGCTTTCTTT
CASTLTRMTEAFF
>TRBV19|TRBD1|TRBJ1-5|medium-sized
TGTGCCAGTAACGACAGGGGGTTGAATCAGCCCCAGCATTTT
CASNDRGLNQPQHF
>TRBV10-1|TRBD1|TRBJ1-2|NA
TGCGCCAGCAGCGCGTCAGGGGGCTATGGCTACACCTTC
CASSASGGYGYTF
>TRBV19|NA|TRBJ1-1|medium-sized
TGTGCCAGTAGTCCAAGACCAGTCATGAACACTGAAGCTTTCTTT
CASSPRPVMNTEAFF
>TRBV6-5|TRBD2|TRBJ2-7|NA
TGTGCCAGCGCATCGGGACTAAAGACCTACGAGCAGTACTTC
CASASGLKTYEQYF
>TRBV12-3/TRBV12-4|NA|TRBJ2-1|NA
TGTGCCAGCAGTGTCCCGGGGAGAAATGAGCAGTTCTTC
CASSVPGRNEQFF
>TRBV5-4|TRBD1|TRBJ1-1|NA
TGTGCCAGCAGCCGAGGGTTAACAGGGGGGGGGGCAGCTGAAGCTTTCTTT
CASSRGLTGGGAAEAFF
>TRBV5-4|NA|TRBJ1-2|NA
TGTGCCAGCAGCTTCAAAAACGGGTATGGCTACACCTTC
CASSFKNGYGYTF